These 15 T cell receptor beta chains share one sample of origin, sequenced in a study of blood T cell repertoires in COVID-19. Only in-frame clones appear in the TCRdb table, and some are missing; sequencing was by immunoSEQ multiplex PCR. The sample gives about 93,000 clones, about 80% of which show up once; 16% is in the top ten. Sequenced input: peripheral blood. All receptors derive from a human donor in a cohort sampled during active COVID-19.

V gene TRBV15 combines with J gene TRBJ2-4; perhaps TRBD1 as D (5 bases). The CDR3 is made up of 17 amino acids. V was clipped by 5 bases and J by 1 base, with 18 bases between them. The germline CDR1 and CDR2 sequences are LNHNV and YYDKDF (reference sequence). The CDR3 DNA reads TGTGCCACCAGCGGGCCTTCCCAGGGTCCGGCCAAAAACATTCAGTACTTC. Protein sequence: CATSGPSQGPAKNIQYF. The full variable domain, in which reference TRBV15 and TRBJ2-4 provide the parts outside the CDR3, is DAMVIQNPRYQVTQFGKPVTLSCSQTLNHNVMYWYQQKSSQAPKLLFHYYDKDFNNEADTPDNFQSRRPNTSFCFLDIRSPGLGDTAMYLCATSGPSQGPAKNIQYFGAGTRLSVL.

The J gene is TRBJ2-7, the V gene TRBV6-5, with D tentatively TRBD2 (7 bases). Germline V gene data show CDR1 as MNHEY and CDR2 as SVGAGI. The CDR3 spans 16 residues. The ends were cut back, 2 bases at V and 0 bases at J, with 14 bases in the middle. CDR3 nucleotides: TGTGCCAGCAGTTACGGGGGGGCGGGGGCCTCCTACGAGCAGTACTTC. Its protein is CASSYGGAGASYEQYF.

The V and J genes are TRBV7-9 and TRBJ1-1; TRBD1 matches at 8 bases. Trimming at V came to 5 bases and at J to 4 bases, leaving 6 bases not matched to a gene. This CDR3 is built from 14 residues. Germline CDR1 and CDR2: SEHNR and FQNEAQ (reference sequence). The CDR3 protein is CASSQDRASTEAFF. In DNA, the CDR3 is TGTGCCAGCAGCCAGGACAGGGCAAGCACTGAAGCTTTCTTT.

The chain employs TRBV24-1 and TRBJ1-5; D gene ambiguous. The germline V and J ends were trimmed by 4 bases and 5 bases, with 11 bases remaining between them. CDR1 and CDR2 from the germline V gene are KGHDR and SFDVKD. The CDR3 contains 14 residues. As DNA, the CDR3 is TGTGCCACCAGTGACCCCCGGGATCATCAGCCCCAGCATTTT. This encodes CATSDPRDHQPQHF.

This clone has a handful of counts. The rearrangement links TRBV19 to TRBJ1-3; the D gene is possibly TRBD1 (5 bases). Germline loops: CDR1 LNHDA, CDR2 SQIVND (reference sequence). Trimming stripped 8 bases from V and 4 bases from J, with 24 bases between. The CDR3 totals 17 residues. The CDR3 is CASSSPGGSASGNTIYF. The CDR3 nucleotides are TGTGCCAGTTCGTCACCCGGGGGAAGTGCCTCCGGAAACACCATATATTTT. The complete variable domain, with remaining parts taken from reference TRBV19 and TRBJ1-3, reads DGGITQSPKYLFRKEGQNVTLSCEQNLNHDAMYWYRQDPGQGLRLIYYSQIVNDFQKGDIAEGYSVSREKKESFPLTVTSAQKNPTAFYLCASSSPGGSASGNTIYFGEGSWLTVV.

This clone was seen a handful of times. The chain carries TRBV15 and TRBJ1-5, with unresolved D. Between the trimmed V and J ends, which lost 1 base and 3 bases, there was a span of 10 bases. The CDR3 covers 15 residues. Germline lookup yields CDR1 LNHNV and CDR2 YYDKDF (reference sequence). The CDR3 protein is CATSRGLPNNQPQHF. The DNA of the CDR3 is TGTGCCACCAGCAGAGGACTCCCCAACAATCAGCCCCAGCATTTT.

V is TRBV1 and J is TRBJ2-7; the DNA was not used to check the table's D call, TRBD2. TRBV1 is a recognized pseudogene. The CDR3 consists of 12 residues. The CDR3 spells CTSGLAGYEQYF. The CDR3 coding sequence is TGCACCAGCGGTCTAGCGGGGTACGAGCAGTACTTC.

The chain carries TRBV5-1 and TRBJ2-1, with TRBD2 identical over 9 bases. J was trimmed by 2 bases and V by 2 bases; bases with no gene match: 2. The CDR3 is made up of 15 amino acids. The V gene's germline CDR1 is SGHRS and CDR2 YFSETQ. CDR3 sequence: CASSFAGGPYNEQFF. The CDR3 region has the DNA TGCGCCAGCAGCTTTGCGGGAGGGCCCTACAATGAGCAGTTCTTC.

This clone was detected only once. The rearrangement joins TRBV14 to TRBJ2-2, with D perhaps matching TRBD2 (5 bases). Germline CDR1 and CDR2: SGHDN and FVKESK. Trimming pared 3 bases from V and 0 bases from J, leaving 8 bases between. The CDR3 has 15 amino acids. The CDR3 region has the DNA TGTGCCAGCAGCCAGTACGGGGCGAACACCGGGGAGCTGTTTTTT. Amino acids: CASSQYGANTGELFF.

The chain couples TRBV5-5 to TRBJ1-5; D is possibly TRBD1 (5 bases). Germline loops: CDR1 SGHKS, CDR2 YYEKEE (reference sequence). This CDR3 region has 16 residues. Trimming took off 0 bases at V and 7 bases at J, with 17 bases between the two ends. CDR3 sequence: CASSLEGRAPAQPQHF. The CDR3, as DNA: TGTGCCAGCAGCTTGGAGGGCAGGGCCCCGGCCCAGCCCCAGCATTTT.

This CDR3 reads CASSLAGTYYGYTF. In nucleotides, the CDR3 is TGTGCCAGCAGCCTGGCCGGGACTTACTATGGCTACACCTTC. The chain employs TRBV28 and TRBJ1-2; D is perhaps TRBD1 (5 bases). Germline V gives CDR1 MDHEN, CDR2 SYDVKM. The CDR3 length is 14 residues. Trimming cost V 6 bases and J 3 bases, with 14 bases left between them.

The rearrangement joins TRBV18 to TRBJ1-1, with a tentative D call TRBD1 (6 bases). Trimming left V 4 bases short and J 1 base short, with 10 bases between. This CDR3 region has 14 residues. Germline loops: CDR1 KGHSH, CDR2 LQKENI. The DNA for the CDR3 is TGTGCCAGCTCACTACAGGGTGAGAACACTGAAGCTTTCTTT. This encodes CASSLQGENTEAFF. The full variable domain, completed using reference TRBV18 and TRBJ1-1, is NAGVMQNPRHLVRRRGQEARLRCSPMKGHSHVYWYRQLPEEGLKFMVYLQKENIIDESGMPKERFSAEFPKEGPSILRIQQVVRGDSAAYFCASSLQGENTEAFFGQGTRLTVV.

V and J are TRBV5-1 and TRBJ1-6, with TRBD1 identical over 9 bases. V trimming: 3 bases; J trimming: 14 bases; junction bases outside the gene matches: 12. Germline V lookup: CDR1 SGHRS, CDR2 YFSETQ. This CDR3 region has 15 residues. The CDR3 DNA is TGCGCCAGCAGCTCCAGGGCGGGACAGGGTGGATCCCTCCACTTT. Protein: CASSSRAGQGGSLHF.

The J gene is TRBJ1-6, the V gene TRBV21-1; TRBD1 reflects the table's D call only, with no check against the DNA. TRBV21-1 is a pseudogene. The CDR3 contains 16 residues. CDR3 protein: CASSKSRTGGGSPLHF. As DNA, the CDR3 is TGTGCCAGCAGCAAATCACGGACAGGGGGTGGTTCACCCCTCCACTTT.

This clone was picked up one time. The chain recombines TRBV6-5 with TRBJ2-3; a weak D match, TRBD2 (6 bases). Germline assignment: CDR1 MNHEY and CDR2 SVGAGI. The V and J ends lost 0 bases and 2 bases respectively, with 9 bases between them. The CDR3 has 15 amino acids. The CDR3 DNA reads as TGTGCCAGCAGTTACTCGGCGGGGTACACAGATACGCAGTATTTT. Translated, it gives CASSYSAGYTDTQYF.